The entry below gives a single TCR beta chain sequence along with its context. 60 Vbeta and 13 Jbeta primers were used in PCR. Clones were sequenced by immunoSEQ multiplex PCR, and TCRdb holds only the in-frame ones, with some missing. This sample has approximately 190,000 clones, with about 81% found just once. The data are from a study of cytomegalovirus exposure and HLA in healthy donors. The CDR3 has 12 amino acids. Germline values: CDR1 LNHNV, CDR2 YYDKDF (reference sequence). V lost 9 bases to trimming and J lost 7 bases, with 13 bases between them. The receptor's source is a woman aged 45-65 years in good health and CMV-seropositive. The gene calls are TRBV15 and TRBJ2-1; D might be TRBD1 (6 bases). Sequences were obtained from PBMCs. The CDR3 reads CATQKQGNEQFF. CDR3 in DNA: TGTGCCACTCAAAAACAGGGAAATGAGCAGTTCTTC. Combining the CDR3 with reference TRBV15 and TRBJ2-1 gives the whole variable domain DAMVIQNPRYQVTQFGKPVTLSCSQTLNHNVMYWYQQKSSQAPKLLFHYYDKDFNNEADTPDNFQSRRPNTSFCFLDIRSPGLGDTAMYLCATQKQGNEQFFGPGTRLTVL.